Listed here are 26 T cell receptor beta chains from one sample, sequenced in a study of shared clonotypes between healthy human individuals (dated by TCRdb to about 2020). Library preparation was by the immunoSEQ multiplex PCR assay. TCRdb carries this immuneACCESS record with in-frame sequences only. Its versions omit some clonotypes, under half of them owing to an unresolved V gene in the studies checked, with the rest unexplained. This sample is represented by roughly 2.5 million clones; just over 90% of them were singletons. The ten largest account for around 0.14% of the sample. The specimen was naive CD4+ T cells sorted from blood. Reading the label with the study, this specimen's cell subset or site is: CD45RA+ positively selected. All receptors come from a young man in good health.

The genes are TRBV27 and TRBJ1-1; D perhaps matches TRBD1 (5 bases). Per germline, CDR1 MNHEY and CDR2 SMNVEV (reference sequence). Deletions cut 5 bases from V and 8 bases from J, with 18 bases between. The CDR3 runs 14 residues. This CDR3 reads CASSRLQVMEEAFF. DNA for the CDR3: TGTGCCAGCAGTCGCCTACAGGTGATGGAGGAAGCTTTCTTT.

This chain connects TRBV30 to TRBJ1-4; TRBD1 aligns across 7 bases. Unmatched junction bases numbered 8, after V lost 4 bases and J lost 0 bases. Germline CDR1 and CDR2: GTSNPN and SVGIG (reference sequence). The CDR3 contains 16 residues. DNA for the CDR3: TGTGCCTGGACAGGACAGGAGAGAACAACTAATGAAAAACTGTTTTTT. This sequence encodes CAWTGQERTTNEKLFF.

The chain joins TRBV18 to TRBJ1-2; 9 nucleotides agree with TRBD1. With 2 bases clipped from V and 0 bases from J, the junction kept 7 bases outside the gene matches. This CDR3 spans 17 amino acids. The germline V gene has CDR1 KGHSH and CDR2 LQKENI. The CDR3: CASSPYQGQGTNYGYTF. The DNA of the CDR3 is TGTGCCAGCTCACCATACCAAGGACAGGGGACTAACTATGGCTACACCTTC.

The J gene is TRBJ2-7, the V gene TRBV23-1; D not certain. TRBV23-1 is filed as an ORF, its function uncertain. V lost 2 bases and J 7 bases, leaving 27 bases between the germline ends. The length of the CDR3 is 18 residues. Here the CDR3 reads CASSQTAPLAGFPWEQYF. The DNA for the CDR3 is TGCGCCAGCAGTCAAACAGCACCGTTGGCAGGTTTCCCTTGGGAGCAGTACTTC.

The chain links TRBV2 to TRBJ1-1, with a weak D call TRBD1 (5 bases). There are 15 residues in the CDR3. Per germline, CDR1 SNHLY and CDR2 FYNNEI. Between the trimmed V and J ends, which lost 0 bases and 5 bases, there was a span of 13 bases. The DNA of the CDR3 is TGTGCCAGCAGTGAAGCTCGGGGGGGAGGGACTGAAGCTTTCTTT. It specifies CASSEARGGGTEAFF. Full variable domain (remainder filled in from reference TRBV2 and TRBJ1-1): EPEVTQTPSHQVTQMGQEVILRCVPISNHLYFYWYRQILGQKVEFLVSFYNNEISEKSEIFDDQFSVERPDGSNFTLKIRSTKLEDSAMYFCASSEARGGGTEAFFGQGTRLTVV.

Only a few counts were recorded for this clone. The chain links TRBV28 to TRBJ2-3; perhaps D is TRBD1 or TRBD2 (5 bases each). CDR1 is MDHEN and CDR2 is SYDVKM in the germline V gene. The CDR3 consists of 13 residues. The ends were cut back, 8 bases at V and 2 bases at J, with 11 bases in the middle. For the CDR3, the DNA is TGTGCCAGCCGGGACGGCACCACAGATACGCAGTATTTT. Its translation: CASRDGTTDTQYF.

The V and J genes are TRBV30 and TRBJ1-2; D is unclear. The CDR3 contains 10 residues. Germline CDR1 GTSNPN, CDR2 SVGIG (reference sequence). Trimming stripped 4 bases from V and 5 bases from J, with 5 bases between. Here the CDR3 DNA reads TGTGCCTGGAAGGAGTATGGCTACACCTTC. Its translation is CAWKEYGYTF. Together with reference TRBV30 and TRBJ1-2, the CDR3 gives the full variable domain: SQTIHQWPATLVQPVGSPLSLECTVEGTSNPNLYWYRQAAGRGLQLLFYSVGIGQISSEVPQNLSASRPQDRQFILSSKKLLLSDSGFYLCAWKEYGYTFGSGTRLTVV.

The gene calls are TRBV28 and TRBJ1-6, with TRBD1 identical over 8 bases. Germline assignment: CDR1 MDHEN and CDR2 SYDVKM. Losses at the gene ends were 5 bases for V and 7 bases for J; bases not matched to a gene: 7. The CDR3 runs 15 residues. Here the CDR3 DNA reads TGTGCCAGCAGTACGGGGACAGGCTACAATTCACCCCTCCACTTT. Its protein product is CASSTGTGYNSPLHF. The full variable domain, its missing parts supplied by reference TRBV28 and TRBJ1-6, is DVKVTQSSRYLVKRTGEKVFLECVQDMDHENMFWYRQDPGLGLRLIYFSYDVKMKEKGDIPEGYSVSREKKERFSLILESASTNQTSMYLCASSTGTGYNSPLHFGNGTRLTVT.

This clone was observed once. V is TRBV2 and J is TRBJ2-5; 7 nucleotides agree with TRBD1. This CDR3 is 15 amino acids long. After removal of 11 bases from V and 0 bases from J, the junction contained 12 bases not matched to a gene. Germline CDR1 reads SNHLY; CDR2 reads FYNNEI. CDR3 bases: TGTGCCTCCGAAGCCGACAGGGCGTACCAAGAGACCCAGTACTTC. Translated: CASEADRAYQETQYF.

This sequence joins TRBV9 and TRBJ2-5, with D perhaps TRBD2 (7 bases). Germline CDR1 and CDR2: SGDLS and YYNGEE. CDR3 length: 17 amino acids. Trimming stripped 4 bases from V and 2 bases from J, with 21 bases between. CDR3 in DNA: TGTGCCAGCAGCCGACGGGGGGCTAGCGGCCTTCAAGAGACCCAGTACTTC. This gives the protein CASSRRGASGLQETQYF.

The count of this clone is one. V and J are TRBV19 and TRBJ2-5, with 7 positions matching TRBD1. CDR3 length: 16 amino acids. CDR1 and CDR2 (germline): LNHDA, SQIVND (reference sequence). V trimming: 3 bases; J trimming: 2 bases; junction bases outside the gene matches: 9. The CDR3 sequence: CASSIIPTGRQETQYF. CDR3 nucleotides: TGTGCCAGTAGTATCATACCGACAGGGCGTCAAGAGACCCAGTACTTC.

The table lists this clone with a count of one. V and J are TRBV10-2 and TRBJ1-6; D is undetermined. This CDR3 has 15 amino acids. V was shortened by 0 bases and J by 8 bases, with 11 bases between the two germline ends. The germline V gene encodes CDR1 WSHSY and CDR2 SAAADI. This CDR3 reads CASSESLTADSPLHF. The CDR3 coding sequence is TGCGCCAGCAGTGAGTCGTTGACCGCAGATTCACCCCTCCACTTT.

CDR3 in amino acids: CASSLTGLAGGKETQYF. CDR3 bases: TGTGCCAGCAGCCTCACGGGGCTAGCGGGGGGAAAGGAGACCCAGTACTTC. The V gene is TRBV5-6, the J gene TRBJ2-5; 11 nucleotides agree with TRBD2. V dropped 4 bases and J dropped 5; count of bases not matched to a gene: 13. Germline CDR1 reads SGHDT; CDR2 reads YYEEEE. This CDR3 contains 17 residues.

The CDR3 spells CAWSALRGRGTGNTIYF. In nucleotides, the CDR3 is TGTGCCTGGAGTGCCCTACGAGGGCGGGGTACTGGAAACACCATATATTTT. V and J are TRBV30 and TRBJ1-3; unclear D gene. Germline CDR1 GTSNPN, CDR2 SVGIG (reference sequence). Deletions cut 1 base from V and 2 bases from J, with 18 bases between. The CDR3 is 17 amino acids.

The gene calls are TRBV19 and TRBJ2-7, with 9 bases lining up with TRBD1. This CDR3 spans 13 amino acids. The germline V gene has CDR1 LNHDA and CDR2 SQIVND (reference sequence). V was pared by 4 bases and J by 4 bases, with 2 bases of the junction left unmatched. The CDR3 sequence is CASSRTGVYEQYF. CDR3 nucleotides: TGTGCCAGTAGTAGGACAGGGGTGTACGAGCAGTACTTC.

This clone was counted a single time. The rearrangement joins TRBV18 to TRBJ2-6, with D possibly TRBD2 on 5 matching bases. V lost 6 bases and J 4 bases, leaving 13 bases between the germline ends. Germline CDR1 reads KGHSH; CDR2 reads LQKENI. The length of the CDR3 is 15 residues. The CDR3 bases are TGTGCCAGCTCGTCCTCGTCGGGGGGGGCCAACGTCCTGACTTTC. This codes for CASSSSSGGANVLTF.

V and J are TRBV19 and TRBJ2-7; 8 nucleotides align to TRBD1. The trim removed 6 bases at V and 3 bases at J, leaving 10 bases unmatched. The germline V gene encodes CDR1 LNHDA and CDR2 SQIVND (reference sequence). This CDR3 comprises 15 residues. The CDR3 nucleotides are TGTGCCAGTAGCCGGACCGGGACAGGCAGCTACGAGCAGTACTTC. Protein: CASSRTGTGSYEQYF.

Comments on this clone: Other nucleotide sequences from this sample produce the same CDR3. The rearrangement links TRBV18 to TRBJ1-2; D is ambiguous. V dropped 3 bases and J dropped 0 bases, with 5 bases sitting between them. CDR3 length: 13 residues. Germline V gene sequence: CDR1 KGHSH, CDR2 LQKENI. The CDR3 is CASSPDPNYGYTF. In nucleotides, the CDR3 is TGTGCCAGCTCACCGGACCCTAACTATGGCTACACCTTC.

The chain recombines TRBV6-4 with TRBJ1-2; D might be TRBD1 (5 bases). The CDR3 sequence is 16 residues long. The V gene lost 0 bases and the J gene lost 3 bases, with 14 bases spanning the gap. Germline V CDR1 and CDR2: MRHNA, SNTAGT. The CDR3, as DNA: TGTGCCAGCAGTGACTCGAGTCAGGGCGCAGACTATGGCTACACCTTC. It translates to CASSDSSQGADYGYTF.

Comments on this clone: One junction end disagrees with the germline gene, perhaps due to a read error. The chain has TRBV4-3 and TRBJ2-7; unclear D gene. The V gene's germline CDR1 is LGHNA and CDR2 YSLEER. This CDR3 is 14 amino acids long. The CDR3 region is CASSQDLASNEQYF. The CDR3 DNA follows: TGCGCCAGCAGCCAAGATCTGGCCTCCAACGAGCAGTACTTC.

This chain uses TRBV5-1 with TRBJ2-2; 9 bases are a match to TRBD2. V gave up 6 bases and J gave up 2 bases; unmatched junction bases: 11. Germline V gives CDR1 SGHRS, CDR2 YFSETQ. The CDR3 is made up of 17 amino acids. The CDR3 nucleotides read TGCGCCAGCACAGGCGGGAGGGCCAGTCCTAACACCGGGGAGCTGTTTTTT. The encoded protein is CASTGGRASPNTGELFF.

V and J are TRBV19 and TRBJ2-6, with D maybe TRBD1 (6 bases). CDR1 is LNHDA, CDR2 SQIVND, per germline (reference sequence). This CDR3 comprises 16 residues. V was cut by 10 bases and J by 0 bases, with 16 bases left in between. DNA for the CDR3: TGTGCCACTTACCCGGGACACCTCTCTGGGGCCAACGTCCTGACTTTC. The encoded protein is CATYPGHLSGANVLTF. The full variable domain, in which reference TRBV19 and TRBJ2-6 provide the parts outside the CDR3, is DGGITQSPKYLFRKEGQNVTLSCEQNLNHDAMYWYRQDPGQGLRLIYYSQIVNDFQKGDIAEGYSVSREKKESFPLTVTSAQKNPTAFYLCATYPGHLSGANVLTFGAGSRLTVL.

As for this clone: Other DNA variants within this sample encode the same CDR3. This chain joins TRBV5-1 and TRBJ2-5, with D possibly being TRBD2 (6 bases). With 2 bases removed from V and 2 bases from J, the gap between germline ends came to 10 bases. The length of the CDR3 is 14 residues. The germline V gene has CDR1 SGHRS and CDR2 YFSETQ. The CDR3 DNA reads TGCGCCAGCAGCTTACGTCGGGGGCAAGAGACCCAGTACTTC. Encoded protein: CASSLRRGQETQYF. Drawing the rest from reference TRBV5-1 and TRBJ2-5, the complete variable domain is KAGVTQTPRYLIKTRGQQVTLSCSPISGHRSVSWYQQTPGQGLQFLFEYFSETQRNKGNFPGRFSGRQFSNSRSEMNVSTLELGDSALYLCASSLRRGQETQYFGPGTRLLVL.

This chain connects TRBV6-5 to TRBJ1-2; D uncertain. The germline V gene has CDR1 MNHEY and CDR2 SVGAGI. Trimming removed 2 bases at V and 4 bases at J, with 11 bases between. This CDR3 comprises 14 residues. The CDR3 nucleotides read TGTGCCAGCAGTTACAATGGACCCAGCTATGGCTACACCTTC. Translated: CASSYNGPSYGYTF.

The genes are TRBV7-9 and TRBJ2-7, with 7 nucleotides matching TRBD1. The length of the CDR3 is 17 residues. Germline loops: CDR1 SEHNR, CDR2 FQNEAQ (reference sequence). The junction had 12 bases not matched to a gene; V was cut back by 4 bases and J by 0 bases. In DNA, the CDR3 is TGTGCCAGCAGCTCCCGGGTTGGGACAGCTACCTCCTACGAGCAGTACTTC. Translating it yields CASSSRVGTATSYEQYF. The full variable domain, its missing parts supplied by reference TRBV7-9 and TRBJ2-7, is DTGVSQNPRHKITKRGQNVTFRCDPISEHNRLYWYRQTLGQGPEFLTYFQNEAQLEKSRLLSDRFSAERPKGSFSTLEIQRTEQGDSAMYLCASSSRVGTATSYEQYFGPGTRLTVT.

The DNA of the CDR3 is TGTGCCAGCAGCAACAGGCAGAACACTGAAGCTTTCTTT. Its protein product is CASSNRQNTEAFF. J is TRBJ1-1 and V is TRBV7-9, with TRBD1 as a possible D gene (5 bases). With 5 bases removed from V and 1 base from J, the gap between germline ends came to 8 bases. Germline CDR1 reads SEHNR; CDR2 reads FQNEAQ (reference sequence). The CDR3 extends over 13 amino acids.